Described below is a single T cell receptor beta chain sequence and its context. Given a much more abundant clone one base away, this may be a read error. Alongside a J-beta primer mix, a sample-barcoded 5' primer served in a second PCR lasting about 7 to 11 cycles. A template-switch adaptor that had 12 random nucleotides put a tag on each cDNA molecule. One entry per CDR3 protein results from TCRdb running MiXCR on the 5' RACE reads. The table records roughly 550,000 distinct CDR3 sequences, around 24% of them present only once. The data stem from a study of blood T cells in healthy people across ages. PBMCs were isolated at a quantity of at least 6 million per sample. Trimming stripped 0 bases from V and 8 bases from J, with 5 bases between. The CDR3 has 12 amino acids. Germline V gene sequence: CDR1 LNHNV, CDR2 YYDKDF (reference sequence). These same data were also listed under a study on T cells of mothers and their children. Turning to that study: Reverse transcription into cDNA received all extracted RNA, at roughly 1.4 ug per 15 ul. Second-round PCR products received sample barcodes and 2-4 random nucleotides from the M1S primer.

The gene calls are TRBV15 and TRBJ2-4, with D unclear. The sequencing input was blood. This sequence originates from a boy between 10 and 17 years old in good health. CDR3 nucleotides: TGTGCCACCAGCAGAGATCAGTACATTCAGTACTTC. Translation gives CATSRDQYIQYF.